These 30 T cell receptor beta chains came from one sample sequenced in a study of molecular identifiers for immune sequencing clone quantification. MiXCR, run by TCRdb on the PCR reads, gives a single entry per CDR3 protein. This repertoire shows 460,000 or so distinct CDR3 sequences, about a fifth found once; its top ten account for under 0.85%. Sequenced input: naive CD8+ T cells from blood, with Jurkat cell RNA spiked in. Subset denoted: FACS-sorted CD8+CD4-CCR7+CD45RA+ naive T cells. These TCRs come from a human donor in good health. Some libraries in this study had Jurkat cell RNA spiked in.

This chain uses TRBV4-1 with TRBJ2-3; D gene uncertain. The CDR3 loop spans 13 amino acids. Deletions cut 1 base from V and 4 bases from J, with 6 bases between. Germline V lookup: CDR1 MGHRA, CDR2 YSYEKL. The CDR3 DNA is TGCGCCAGCAGCCAAGCCCTTCCAGATACGCAGTATTTT. It encodes CASSQALPDTQYF.

This clonotype was observed once. This may come from a read error, since a much larger clone is one base off. The chain joins TRBV28 to TRBJ2-5, with unresolved D. The V gene lost 1 base and the J gene lost 5 bases, with 14 bases spanning the gap. The CDR3 loop spans 15 amino acids. CDR1 is MDHEN and CDR2 is SYDVKM in the germline V gene. This CDR3 is CASSLSPFEMETQYF. CDR3 coding DNA: TGTGCCAGCAGTTTATCTCCGTTTGAAATGGAGACCCAGTACTTC.

This clonotype was detected many times. V usage is TRBV4-1 and J usage is TRBJ2-2, with TRBD1 as a possible D gene (5 bases). V gave up 0 bases and J gave up 2 bases, with 13 bases separating them. The length of the CDR3 is 17 residues. Germline V gene data show CDR1 as MGHRA and CDR2 as YSYEKL. CDR3 DNA sequence: TGCGCCAGCAGCCAAGACCAGGCAGGGATCAACACCGGGGAGCTGTTTTTT. Translated: CASSQDQAGINTGELFF.

This chain connects TRBV27 to TRBJ1-3; 8 bases agree with TRBD1. Germline loops: CDR1 MNHEY, CDR2 SMNVEV (reference sequence). The length of the CDR3 is 17 residues. The J segment lost 4 bases and the V segment lost 5 bases, leaving 13 bases of the junction unmatched. The CDR3 loop is CASSRKGQDFVGNTIYF. The CDR3 nucleotides are TGTGCCAGCAGTAGGAAGGGACAGGATTTTGTCGGAAACACCATATATTTT.

V gene TRBV28 combines with J gene TRBJ2-5; weak D call: TRBD1 (6 bases). The CDR3 spans 16 residues. Germline V gives CDR1 MDHEN, CDR2 SYDVKM. V was pared by 2 bases and J by 5 bases, with 18 bases between. CDR3 DNA sequence: TGTGCCAGCAGTTTAAATCCCCACAGGGTGGGGGAGACCCAGTACTTC. Translating gives CASSLNPHRVGETQYF.

This clonotype has just a few counts. This chain links TRBV6-5 with TRBJ2-5, with 8 bases aligning to TRBD1. The V and J ends lost 6 bases and 5 bases, in that order; junction bases with no gene match: 8. From germline, CDR1 is MNHEY and CDR2 SVGAGI. CDR3 length equals 14 residues. The CDR3 reads CASRQGQERETQYF. The CDR3 nucleotides read TGTGCCAGCAGGCAGGGACAGGAGCGTGAGACCCAGTACTTC.

The chain combines TRBV7-9 with TRBJ2-3, with 7 bases aligning to TRBD2. In germline, CDR1 is SEHNR, CDR2 FQNEAQ (reference sequence). V shed 4 bases, J shed 3 bases, and the junction held 7 bases outside the gene matches. The CDR3 is made up of 15 amino acids. The CDR3 DNA follows: TGTGCCAGCAGCTCAAAGCGGGATAGGACAGATACGCAGTATTTT. This translates into CASSSKRDRTDTQYF.

V and J are TRBV27 and TRBJ2-3; no clear D gene. Trimming pared 4 bases from V and 0 bases from J, leaving 11 bases between. The CDR3 is 15 residues long. Germline CDR1 is MNHEY and CDR2 is SMNVEV (reference sequence). In DNA, the CDR3 is TGTGCCAGCAGTTCAGATATGTATAGCACAGATACGCAGTATTTT. Amino acid sequence: CASSSDMYSTDTQYF.

Many counts were recorded for this clonotype. The chain combines TRBV7-8 with TRBJ2-3; no clear D. Germline CDR1 reads SGHVS; CDR2 reads FQNEAQ. The CDR3 is made up of 16 amino acids. V gave up 2 bases and J gave up 0 bases, with 12 bases separating them. The CDR3: CASSLLNGVSTDTQYF. Here the CDR3 DNA reads TGTGCCAGCAGCTTACTCAATGGGGTTAGCACAGATACGCAGTATTTT.

This clonotype was found many times. The chain couples TRBV30 to TRBJ1-1; D gene uncertain. Trimming pared 4 bases from V and 0 bases from J, leaving 6 bases between. Germline CDR1 GTSNPN, CDR2 SVGIG (reference sequence). The CDR3 is made up of 12 amino acids. The DNA of the CDR3 is TGTGCCTGGACTTCTATGAACACTGAAGCTTTCTTT. This gives the protein CAWTSMNTEAFF.

V and J are TRBV7-2 and TRBJ1-6; D ambiguous. The germline gives CDR1 SGHTA, CDR2 FQGNSA. The CDR3 is made up of 14 amino acids. V dropped 8 bases and J dropped 9 bases, with 17 bases sitting between them. The CDR3 here is CASGLMGRGSPLHF. CDR3 bases: TGTGCCAGCGGCCTGATGGGAAGAGGTTCACCCCTCCACTTT. The full variable domain, with the rest looked up from reference TRBV7-2 and TRBJ1-6, is GAGVSQSPSNKVTEKGKDVELRCDPISGHTALYWYRQSLGQGLEFLIYFQGNSAPDKSGLPSDRFSAERTGGSVSTLTIQRTQQEDSAVYLCASGLMGRGSPLHFGNGTRLTVT.

The chain joins TRBV30 to TRBJ1-5; 8 bases map to TRBD1. Trimming took 4 bases from V and 5 from J; bases not matched to a gene: 7. The CDR3 is 14 residues long. Looked up from germline, CDR1 is GTSNPN and CDR2 is SVGIG (reference sequence). The CDR3 here is CAWNRGGGHQPQHF. CDR3 nucleotides: TGTGCCTGGAACAGGGGGGGTGGGCATCAGCCCCAGCATTTT.

Many counts were recorded for this clonotype. V is TRBV4-3 and J is TRBJ2-7; D not certain. The CDR3 runs 15 residues. The V end was cut by 0 bases, the J end by 0 bases, with 9 bases between. Germline CDR1 is LGHNA and CDR2 is YSLEER. CDR3 sequence (DNA): TGCGCCAGCAGCCAAGAGCCGGATCTCTCCTACGAGCAGTACTTC. Translated, it gives CASSQEPDLSYEQYF.

This clonotype came up a few times. The J gene is TRBJ1-1, the V gene TRBV13; 7 bases are shared with TRBD1. CDR1 is PRHDT, CDR2 FYEKMQ, per germline (reference sequence). The V and J ends lost 5 bases and 6 bases, in that order; junction bases with no gene match: 9. This CDR3 contains 14 residues. The CDR3 spells CASSDGGGAAEAFF. The CDR3 DNA reads as TGTGCCAGCAGCGATGGAGGGGGCGCCGCTGAAGCTTTCTTT. The complete variable domain, with remaining parts taken from reference TRBV13 and TRBJ1-1, reads AAGVIQSPRHLIKEKRETATLKCYPIPRHDTVYWYQQGPGQDPQFLISFYEKMQSDKGSIPDRFSAQQFSDYHSELNMSSLELGDSALYFCASSDGGGAAEAFFGQGTRLTVV.

This clonotype was found many times. This sequence joins TRBV23-1 and TRBJ2-7; no definite D call. Being an ORF, TRBV23-1 has a function that is uncertain. The CDR3 totals 15 residues. Trimming stripped 3 bases from V and 5 bases from J, with 17 bases between. DNA for the CDR3: TGCGCCAGCAGTCACAGTGGGCCCCGCCGACACGAGCAGTACTTC. Its translation: CASSHSGPRRHEQYF.

V and J are TRBV11-2 and TRBJ2-5; D is unclear. Trimming removed 5 bases from V and 5 bases from J, with 21 bases in between. Germline lookup yields CDR1 SGHAT and CDR2 FQNNGV. The CDR3 has 16 residues. CDR3 bases: TGTGCCAGCAGCCCTGAGGCTGTCGGGCCCCAGGAGACCCAGTACTTC. This translates into CASSPEAVGPQETQYF.

This clonotype was seen repeatedly, ten times or more. The rearrangement uses TRBV29-1 and TRBJ1-1; 7 nucleotides match TRBD1. Per germline, CDR1 SQVTM and CDR2 ANQGSEA. The V segment lost 5 bases and the J segment 4 bases; nucleotides outside the gene matches: 4. CDR3 length: 12 amino acids. CDR3 in DNA: TGCAGCGTTCGAACAGGGGCCACTGAAGCTTTCTTT. Its protein product is CSVRTGATEAFF.

A word on this clonotype: This CDR3 fails to terminate in the conserved phenylalanine or tryptophan, so it likely reflects a read error. No DNA is shown, since the ends of the CDR3 on it are uncertain; the CDR3 is the one TCRdb lists. The V call is TRBV2, the J call TRBJ1-1; TRBD1, the table's D call, lacks a check against the DNA. Germline CDR1 reads SNHLY; CDR2 reads FYNNEI. The CDR3 is 11 amino acids in total, end residues counted. The CDR3 sequence: CASSEVPGGES.

Ten or more counts support this clonotype. The rearrangement uses TRBV7-9 and TRBJ1-1; 9 bases match TRBD1. Germline CDR1 is SEHNR and CDR2 is FQNEAQ (reference sequence). The junction had 13 bases not matched to a gene; V was cut back by 5 bases and J by 0 bases. This CDR3 is built from 18 residues. CDR3 amino acids: CASSPRGTGSDMNTEAFF. The DNA for the CDR3 is TGTGCCAGCAGCCCGCGCGGGACAGGGAGCGACATGAACACTGAAGCTTTCTTT.

Comments on this clonotype: A read error is possible here, since a much larger clone lies one base away. The chain recombines TRBV19 with TRBJ1-5; D not certain. Germline CDR1 is LNHDA and CDR2 is SQIVND (reference sequence). This CDR3 region has 17 residues. The ends were cut back, 1 base at V and 2 bases at J, with 15 bases in the middle. CDR3 in amino acids: CASSIAGGYMGNQPQHF. In DNA, the CDR3 is TGTGCCAGTAGTATAGCCGGCGGTTACATGGGCAATCAGCCCCAGCATTTT.

The rearrangement joins TRBV2 to TRBJ2-1; D is unclear. Germline V gene sequence: CDR1 SNHLY, CDR2 FYNNEI. CDR3 length equals 12 residues. V dropped 7 bases and J dropped 1 base, with 5 bases sitting between them. CDR3 amino acids: CASIDSYNEQFF. The CDR3 nucleotides read TGTGCCAGCATTGATTCCTACAATGAGCAGTTCTTC.

This clonotype was picked up a small number of times. The rearrangement joins TRBV3-1 to TRBJ2-7; D is undetermined. V dropped 7 bases and J dropped 10 bases, with 11 bases sitting between them. The CDR3 totals 10 residues. Germline V CDR1 and CDR2: LGHDT, YNNKEL (reference sequence). The CDR3 here is CASTRRLQYF. CDR3 nucleotides: TGTGCCAGCACGCGGCGATTACAGTACTTC.

Many counts were recorded for this clonotype. J is TRBJ2-7 and V is TRBV25-1, with D possibly being TRBD1 (6 bases). The V gene lost 4 bases and the J gene lost 1 base, with 17 bases spanning the gap. The germline CDR1 and CDR2 sequences are MGHDK and SYGVNS. The CDR3 has 16 amino acids. CDR3 sequence: CASSAWGKDSSYEQYF. The CDR3 bases are TGTGCCAGCAGTGCCTGGGGTAAGGACAGTTCCTACGAGCAGTACTTC.

This clonotype came up once. This may come from a read error, since a much larger clone is one base off. The chain is built from TRBV27 and TRBJ2-7; 9 bases line up with TRBD1. CDR1 MNHEY and CDR2 SMNVEV come from the germline V gene (reference sequence). The CDR3 sequence is 13 residues long. The CDR3 here is CASSVTGGNEQCF. In DNA, the CDR3 is TGTGCCAGCAGCGTTACAGGGGGCAACGAGCAGTGCTTC.

In this sample, this clonotype turned up many times. The chain uses TRBV4-1 and TRBJ2-7; D might be TRBD1 (5 bases). The CDR3 spans 13 residues. Germline V CDR1 and CDR2: MGHRA, YSYEKL. V lost 0 bases and J 7 bases, leaving 10 bases between the germline ends. For the CDR3, the DNA is TGCGCCAGCAGCCAAGAAAAGGGGTGGGAGCAGTACTTC. Its protein product is CASSQEKGWEQYF.

This clonotype was seen more than once but under ten times. V gene TRBV19 combines with J gene TRBJ2-1; 10 positions agree with TRBD1. Losses at the gene ends were 3 bases for V and 4 bases for J; bases not matched to a gene: 3. Germline V CDR1 and CDR2: LNHDA, SQIVND (reference sequence). The CDR3 sequence is 15 residues long. CDR3: CASSMGQGIYNEQFF. CDR3 coding DNA: TGTGCCAGTAGTATGGGACAGGGGATTTACAATGAGCAGTTCTTC. Based on the CDR3 plus reference TRBV19 and TRBJ2-1, the full variable domain is DGGITQSPKYLFRKEGQNVTLSCEQNLNHDAMYWYRQDPGQGLRLIYYSQIVNDFQKGDIAEGYSVSREKKESFPLTVTSAQKNPTAFYLCASSMGQGIYNEQFFGPGTRLTVL.

J is TRBJ1-2 and V is TRBV10-3; 8 positions match TRBD1. Germline CDR1 is ENHRY and CDR2 is SYGVKD. V trimming: 4 bases; J trimming: 2 bases; junction bases outside the gene matches: 3. There are 14 residues in the CDR3. This chain's CDR3 is CAISVNRGNYGYTF. In nucleotides, the CDR3 is TGTGCCATCAGTGTTAACAGGGGGAACTATGGCTACACCTTC.

There are many counts of this clonotype. The chain links TRBV30 to TRBJ2-7; D might be TRBD1 (5 bases). The germline CDR1 and CDR2 sequences are GTSNPN and SVGIG (reference sequence). There are 13 residues in the CDR3. V lost 3 bases and J 2 bases, leaving 11 bases between the germline ends. The CDR3 here is CAWSDLGPYEQYF. As DNA, the CDR3 is TGTGCCTGGAGCGATCTGGGGCCCTACGAGCAGTACTTC.

This clonotype came up a few times. The chain combines TRBV2 with TRBJ2-5, with D maybe TRBD2 (6 bases). This CDR3 is built from 15 residues. The V end lost 2 bases, the J end lost 6 bases, and 16 bases lay between the germline ends. Germline V lookup: CDR1 SNHLY, CDR2 FYNNEI. CDR3 in amino acids: CASSEPDQGGKTQYF. DNA of the CDR3: TGTGCCAGCAGTGAACCAGATCAGGGAGGAAAGACCCAGTACTTC.

This clonotype was detected only a few times. The chain employs TRBV12-3 or TRBV12-4 and TRBJ1-1, with 8 positions matching TRBD1. J lost 5 bases, V lost 5 bases, and 7 bases had no gene match. The CDR3 totals 14 residues. The CDR3: CASSPETGETEAFF. The CDR3 DNA is TGTGCCAGCAGTCCTGAGACAGGGGAGACTGAAGCTTTCTTT.